The 28 T cell receptor beta chains below all came from one sample that was sequenced in a study of siplizumab effects on memory and regulatory T cells. Sequenced by immunoSEQ multiplex PCR; TCRdb stores in-frame clones only, minus some. The repertoire holds about 100,000 clones, with around 92% as singletons. Sequencing was carried out using CD4+ T cells sorted from blood. Receptor source: a human donor in good health.

This chain uses TRBV4-1 with TRBJ2-1, with D uncertain. V lost 0 bases, J lost 4 bases, and 7 bases lay in between. CDR3 size: 14 residues. CDR1 MGHRA and CDR2 YSYEKL come from the germline V gene. As DNA, the CDR3 is TGCGCCAGCAGCCAAGATGAGAGTTACAATGAGCAGTTCTTC. Translated: CASSQDESYNEQFF.

This clone occurred a few times. The chain employs TRBV11-3 and TRBJ2-1; D is unresolved. CDR3 length: 16 residues. Germline values: CDR1 SGHNT, CDR2 YENEEA. The germline V and J ends were trimmed by 0 bases and 9 bases, with 18 bases remaining between them. CDR3 region: CASSLDGPSTGGEQFF. For the CDR3, the DNA is TGTGCCAGCAGCTTAGATGGGCCCTCGACTGGCGGTGAGCAGTTCTTC.

The chain uses TRBV10-3 and TRBJ1-2; D remains ambiguous. Germline values: CDR1 ENHRY, CDR2 SYGVKD. This CDR3 is 11 amino acids long. Trimming left V 5 bases short and J 7 bases short, with 8 bases between. For the CDR3, the DNA is TGTGCCATCAGTCGGGAGGTTGGCTACACCTTC. It specifies CAISREVGYTF.

The J gene is TRBJ2-7, the V gene TRBV28; 8 positions match TRBD1. Germline V gene data show CDR1 as MDHEN and CDR2 as SYDVKM. The trim removed 7 bases at V and 6 bases at J, leaving 14 bases unmatched. The CDR3 contains 15 residues. The DNA for the CDR3 is TGTGCCAGCACCCAGTCGGGCAGGGGGCTTGGCGAGCAGTACTTC. This encodes CASTQSGRGLGEQYF. Using reference TRBV28 and TRBJ2-7 for the parts outside the CDR3, the full variable domain is DVKVTQSSRYLVKRTGEKVFLECVQDMDHENMFWYRQDPGLGLRLIYFSYDVKMKEKGDIPEGYSVSREKKERFSLILESASTNQTSMYLCASTQSGRGLGEQYFGPGTRLTVT.

The V call is TRBV5-1, the J call TRBJ1-3; D may be TRBD1 (5 bases). CDR3 size: 14 residues. V lost 0 bases and J lost 4, with 8 bases in between. Germline CDR1 and CDR2: SGHRS and YFSETQ. The CDR3: CASSLAGLGNTIYF. As DNA, the CDR3 is TGCGCCAGCAGCTTGGCAGGGCTAGGAAACACCATATATTTT.

V gene TRBV7-2 combines with J gene TRBJ1-6, with D unresolved. Deletions cut 5 bases from V and 6 bases from J, with 14 bases between. CDR1 and CDR2 from the germline V gene are SGHTA and FQGNSA. This CDR3 comprises 15 residues. As DNA, the CDR3 is TGTGCCAGCAGCCCCCGGCTTCAGACTAATTCACCCCTCCACTTT. Residues: CASSPRLQTNSPLHF.

The V and J genes are TRBV7-3 and TRBJ1-1; D is possibly TRBD1 (5 bases). Germline CDR1 reads SGHTA; CDR2 reads FQGTGA. The V end was cut by 5 bases, the J end by 2 bases, with 12 bases between. This CDR3 comprises 14 residues. CDR3 nucleotide sequence: TGTGCCAGCAGCCCGGGGGGAGCCAACACTGAAGCTTTCTTT. It specifies CASSPGGANTEAFF.

The CDR3 here is CASSGLKNTEAFF. CDR3 bases: TGTGCCAGCAGTGGCCTGAAGAACACTGAAGCTTTCTTT. This chain connects TRBV2 to TRBJ1-1; unclear D gene. Germline-derived CDR1 and CDR2 are SNHLY and FYNNEI. Trimming cost V 4 bases and J 1 base, with 7 bases left between them. This CDR3 is 13 amino acids long.

V and J are TRBV28 and TRBJ1-5, with TRBD1 identical over 10 bases. The CDR3 totals 15 residues. V shed 7 bases and J 6 bases; nucleotides not matched to a gene: 9. Germline CDR1 and CDR2: MDHEN and SYDVKM. CDR3 region: CASMGRQGAIQPQHF. The CDR3 coding sequence is TGTGCCAGCATGGGGAGACAGGGGGCTATTCAGCCCCAGCATTTT.

The V gene is TRBV4-1, the J gene TRBJ2-2; D call uncertain. From germline, CDR1 is MGHRA and CDR2 YSYEKL. The V and J ends lost 1 base and 5 bases respectively, with 11 bases between them. The CDR3 has 15 amino acids. CDR3 region: CASSQVITGTGELFF. CDR3 in DNA: TGCGCCAGCAGCCAAGTTATAACGGGTACCGGGGAGCTGTTTTTT.

This sequence joins TRBV15 and TRBJ2-3; D gene uncertain. V was shortened by 0 bases and J by 6 bases, with 13 bases between the two germline ends. The CDR3 runs to 15 residues. CDR1 and CDR2 from the germline V gene are LNHNV and YYDKDF (reference sequence). The CDR3 spells CATSRDPNLGDTQYF. The CDR3 bases are TGTGCCACCAGCAGAGACCCAAACCTTGGGGATACGCAGTATTTT.

This clone was detected only a few times. DNA for the CDR3: TGTGCCAGCAGCGGGCTAACACGGTCGGACTATGGCTACACCTTC. It yields the protein CASSGLTRSDYGYTF. V and J are TRBV27 and TRBJ1-2, with D hard to call. Germline V lookup: CDR1 MNHEY, CDR2 SMNVEV (reference sequence). The V gene lost 6 bases and the J gene lost 3 bases, with 17 bases spanning the gap. The CDR3 totals 15 residues.

CDR3 coding DNA: TGTGCCAGCAGTTTATGGGCGGGGGCAAACTCCTACAATGAGCAGTTCTTC. Its protein product is CASSLWAGANSYNEQFF. The genes are TRBV27 and TRBJ2-1; perhaps TRBD2 as D (7 bases). CDR3 length: 17 residues. Germline V gene lookup returns CDR1 MNHEY and CDR2 SMNVEV (reference sequence). Trimming took off 1 base at V and 0 bases at J, with 13 bases between the two ends.

V usage is TRBV7-2 and J usage is TRBJ2-7; TRBD1 aligns across 10 bases. Germline CDR1 reads SGHTA; CDR2 reads FQGNSA. This CDR3 has 13 amino acids. V dropped 5 bases and J dropped 6; count of bases not matched to a gene: 4. The CDR3 protein is CASSRTGGFEQYF. CDR3 in DNA: TGTGCCAGCAGCCGGACAGGGGGGTTCGAGCAGTACTTC.

V usage is TRBV14 and J usage is TRBJ2-4; no firm D call. The length of the CDR3 is 11 residues. Germline assignment: CDR1 SGHDN and CDR2 FVKESK. V lost 1 base and J 14 bases, leaving 9 bases between the germline ends. CDR3 loop: CASSQGEKEYF. The DNA for the CDR3 is TGTGCCAGCAGCCAAGGAGAGAAGGAGTACTTC.

V usage is TRBV4-1 and J usage is TRBJ1-4, with a weak D call TRBD1 (5 bases). Germline CDR1 is MGHRA and CDR2 is YSYEKL. The CDR3 has 16 amino acids. Trimming left V 1 base short and J 3 bases short, with 12 bases between. Here the CDR3 DNA reads TGCGCCAGCAGCCAAGGGTGGGGGTCTTCTAATGAAAAACTGTTTTTT. This translates into CASSQGWGSSNEKLFF.

This clone was detected a few times. This chain uses TRBV7-2 with TRBJ2-5; no reliable D call. Trimming shortened V by 3 bases and J by 5 bases, and 4 bases separated the two germline ends. CDR1 and CDR2 from the germline V gene are SGHTA and FQGNSA. The length of the CDR3 is 11 residues. The CDR3: CASSFYETQYF. The DNA of the CDR3 is TGTGCCAGCAGCTTCTACGAGACCCAGTACTTC.

The chain joins TRBV19 to TRBJ2-4; D is unresolved. V lost 3 bases and J 6 bases, leaving 24 bases between the germline ends. The germline gives CDR1 LNHDA, CDR2 SQIVND (reference sequence). CDR3 length equals 18 residues. CDR3 bases: TGTGCCAGTAGTATGATTGCCCTTGGCAGCCAACAAGGAAACATTCAGTACTTC. It codes for CASSMIALGSQQGNIQYF.

This sequence joins TRBV28 and TRBJ1-5; tentative D call: TRBD1 (6 bases). The V and J ends lost 5 bases and 5 bases respectively, with 13 bases between them. The CDR3 is 14 amino acids. Per the germline V gene, CDR1 is MDHEN and CDR2 is SYDVKM. CDR3 sequence: CASSPDRLHQPQHF. In DNA, the CDR3 is TGTGCCAGCAGTCCCGACAGGCTTCATCAGCCCCAGCATTTT.

The chain recombines TRBV4-3 with TRBJ2-4; D uncertain. The V end was cut by 4 bases, the J end by 5 bases, with 9 bases between. The CDR3 extends over 13 amino acids. Germline V gene data show CDR1 as LGHNA and CDR2 as YSLEER. CDR3 DNA: TGCGCCAGCAGCCTAGAAGGGCAAAACATTCAGTACTTC. It translates to CASSLEGQNIQYF.

DNA of the CDR3: TGCGCCAGCAGCCAAGAATTGACTAGCGGGGGATACAATGAGCAGTTCTTC. Its protein is CASSQELTSGGYNEQFF. The chain is built from TRBV4-3 and TRBJ2-1; 12 positions agree with TRBD2. The CDR3 length is 17 residues. Trimming took 0 bases from V and 4 from J; bases not matched to a gene: 4. In germline, CDR1 is LGHNA, CDR2 YSLEER.

This clone is a singleton in its sample. The V call is TRBV5-1, the J call TRBJ2-2, with D hard to call. Per the germline V gene, CDR1 is SGHRS and CDR2 is YFSETQ. The CDR3 contains 16 residues. Trimming pared 0 bases from V and 0 bases from J, leaving 9 bases between. The CDR3 DNA follows: TGCGCCAGCAGCTTGGCGGTACAGCCGAACACCGGGGAGCTGTTTTTT. This sequence encodes CASSLAVQPNTGELFF.

This clone was counted a single time. The chain employs TRBV10-3 and TRBJ2-1, with 9 bases matching TRBD2. The CDR3 loop spans 17 amino acids. V gave up 4 bases and J gave up 4 bases; unmatched junction bases: 11. Germline CDR1 reads ENHRY; CDR2 reads SYGVKD. The CDR3 region has the DNA TGTGCCATCAGTGCAAAAACCGCGGGGGGGGCATACAATGAGCAGTTCTTC. Translating gives CAISAKTAGGAYNEQFF.

This clone was observed once. The chain joins TRBV7-9 to TRBJ2-2; 7 bases match TRBD1. CDR3 length equals 14 residues. J was trimmed by 4 bases and V by 6 bases; bases with no gene match: 5. Germline V gene sequence: CDR1 SEHNR, CDR2 FQNEAQ (reference sequence). CDR3 nucleotides: TGTGCCAGCAGTTTGGGACAGTCCACCGGGGAGCTGTTTTTT. This translates into CASSLGQSTGELFF. The variable domain in full, completed from reference TRBV7-9 and TRBJ2-2, reads DTGVSQNPRHKITKRGQNVTFRCDPISEHNRLYWYRQTLGQGPEFLTYFQNEAQLEKSRLLSDRFSAERPKGSFSTLEIQRTEQGDSAMYLCASSLGQSTGELFFGEGSRLTVL.

The chain carries TRBV19 and TRBJ2-4, with D perhaps TRBD2 (6 bases). V lost 6 bases and J 8 bases, leaving 17 bases between the germline ends. Germline CDR1 is LNHDA and CDR2 is SQIVND (reference sequence). There are 14 residues in the CDR3. DNA for the CDR3: TGTGCCAGTAGACTCCGTCTCGGCGGGGACATTCAGTACTTC. Encoded protein: CASRLRLGGDIQYF.

V and J are TRBV5-1 and TRBJ1-5; the match to TRBD1 covers 9 bases. Per the germline V gene, CDR1 is SGHRS and CDR2 is YFSETQ. This CDR3 spans 14 amino acids. The junction had 3 bases not matched to a gene; V was cut back by 3 bases and J by 5 bases. The CDR3 loop reads CASSSTGGDQPQHF. The CDR3 DNA sequence: TGCGCCAGCAGCTCGACAGGGGGGGATCAGCCCCAGCATTTT.

The genes are TRBV7-2 and TRBJ1-5; no clear D gene. Germline CDR1 and CDR2: SGHTA and FQGNSA. With 4 bases removed from V and 9 bases from J, the gap between germline ends came to 19 bases. This CDR3 contains 15 residues. In DNA form, the CDR3 reads TGTGCCAGCAGCTCCACCGGATACCTCCACGGGCCCCAGCATTTT. It translates to CASSSTGYLHGPQHF.

This clone was recorded a few times. The CDR3 loop is CASTQGTGPSQPQHF. CDR3 bases: TGTGCCAGCACCCAGGGGACAGGGCCAAGTCAGCCCCAGCATTTT. The chain recombines TRBV2 with TRBJ1-5, with 9 nucleotides matching TRBD1. From germline, CDR1 is SNHLY and CDR2 FYNNEI. Unmatched junction bases numbered 10, after V lost 7 bases and J lost 6 bases. This CDR3 contains 15 residues.